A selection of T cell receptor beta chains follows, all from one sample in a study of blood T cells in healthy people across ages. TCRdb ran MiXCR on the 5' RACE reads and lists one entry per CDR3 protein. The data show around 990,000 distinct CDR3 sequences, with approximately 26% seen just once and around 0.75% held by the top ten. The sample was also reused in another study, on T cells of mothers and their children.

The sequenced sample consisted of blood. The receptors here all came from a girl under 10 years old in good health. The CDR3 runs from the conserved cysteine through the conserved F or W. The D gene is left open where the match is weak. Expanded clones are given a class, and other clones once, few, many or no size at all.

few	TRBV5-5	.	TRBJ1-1	CASSGGGDTEAFF	TGTGCCAGCAGCGGGGGTGGTGACACTGAAGCTTTCTTT
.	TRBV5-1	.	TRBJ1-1	CASSLESGEAFF	TGCGCCAGCAGCTTGGAAAGCGGTGAAGCTTTCTTT
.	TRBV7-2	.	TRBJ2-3	CASSLGRGPSDTQYF	TGTGCCAGCAGCTTAGGTCGCGGGCCGTCAGATACGCAGTATTTT
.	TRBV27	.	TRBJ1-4	CASSQMTGRNEKLFF	TGTGCCAGCAGTCAAATGACAGGCCGTAATGAAAAACTGTTTTTT
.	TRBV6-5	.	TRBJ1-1	CASSLRRGHPQAFF	TGTGCCAGCAGTCTACGGAGGGGACACCCACAGGCTTTCTTT
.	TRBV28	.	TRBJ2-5	CASTPTNIYKETQYF	TGTGCCAGCACTCCTACCAACATATATAAAGAGACCCAGTACTTC
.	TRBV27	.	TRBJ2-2	CASGRTDDLNTGELFF	TGTGCCAGCGGACGGACAGACGATTTGAACACCGGGGAGCTGTTTTTT
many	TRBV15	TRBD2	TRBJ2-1	CATSRDLAGGTYNEQFF	TGTGCCACCAGCAGAGATTTAGCGGGAGGAACCTACAATGAGCAGTTCTTC
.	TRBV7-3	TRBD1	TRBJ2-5	CASSFNTGDAGETQYF	TGTGCCAGCAGCTTCAATACAGGGGACGCGGGAGAGACCCAGTACTTC
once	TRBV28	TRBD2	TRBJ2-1	CASSSGRGPINNEQFF	TGTGCCAGCAGCTCCGGGAGGGGACCCATAAACAATGAGCAGTTCTTC
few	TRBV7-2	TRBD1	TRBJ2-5	CASSLWTGTKETQYF	TGTGCCAGCAGCTTATGGACAGGGACAAAAGAGACCCAGTACTTC
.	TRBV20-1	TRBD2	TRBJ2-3	CSARGGSGADTQYF	TGCAGTGCTCGCGGGGGTAGTGGGGCAGATACGCAGTATTTT
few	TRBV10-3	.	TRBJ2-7	CATTGSYEQYF	TGTGCCACGACGGGTTCCTACGAGCAGTACTTC
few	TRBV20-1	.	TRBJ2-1	CSAGTGTEYNEQFF	TGCAGTGCCGGAACCGGGACTGAATACAATGAGCAGTTCTTC
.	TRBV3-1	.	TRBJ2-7	CASSPTNSYEQYF	TGTGCCAGCAGCCCGACAAACTCCTACGAGCAGTACTTC
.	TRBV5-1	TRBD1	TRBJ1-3	CASSSQPTGQASRNTIYF	TGCGCCAGCAGCTCCCAACCCACGGGACAGGCTTCGAGAAACACCATATATTTT
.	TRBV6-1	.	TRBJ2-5	CASSEAWAAAETQYF	TGTGCCAGCAGTGAAGCTTGGGCGGCTGCGGAGACCCAGTACTTC
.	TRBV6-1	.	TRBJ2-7	CASSEAGASIYEQYF	TGTGCCAGCAGTGAAGCGGGGGCCTCCATTTACGAGCAGTACTTC
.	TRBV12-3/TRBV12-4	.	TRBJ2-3	CASTWKVDTQYF	TGTGCCAGCACCTGGAAGGTAGATACGCAGTATTTT
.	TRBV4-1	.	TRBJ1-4	CASSQVAAVFDSRYEKLFF	TGCGCCAGCAGCCAAGTGGCGGCGGTCTTCGACAGTCGATATGAAAAACTGTTTTTT
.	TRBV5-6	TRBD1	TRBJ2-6	CASSLGTGGSGANVLTF	TGTGCCAGCAGCTTGGGGACAGGGGGCTCTGGGGCCAACGTCCTGACTTTC
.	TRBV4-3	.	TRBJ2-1	CASSHEGSGEQFF	TGCGCCAGCAGCCACGAAGGGTCGGGGGAGCAGTTCTTC
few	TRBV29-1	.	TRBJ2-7	CSVESSGGSYEQYF	TGCAGCGTTGAGTCTAGTGGTGGGAGCTACGAGCAGTACTTC
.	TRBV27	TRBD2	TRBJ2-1	CASTPMSGISYNEQFF	TGTGCCAGCACCCCAATGAGCGGGATCTCCTACAATGAGCAGTTCTTC
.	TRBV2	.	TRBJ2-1	CASHRDGSNEQFF	TGTGCCAGCCACCGGGACGGCAGCAATGAGCAGTTCTTC
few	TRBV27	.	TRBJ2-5	CASSLWGRMETQYF	TGTGCCAGCAGTTTATGGGGAAGGATGGAGACCCAGTACTTC
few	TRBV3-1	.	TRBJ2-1	CASSQEDRSNEQFF	TGTGCCAGCAGCCAAGAAGACAGATCCAATGAGCAGTTCTTC
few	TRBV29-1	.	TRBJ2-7	CSVEGEGGHAAYEQYF	TGCAGCGTTGAAGGTGAGGGGGGTCACGCGGCCTACGAGCAGTACTTC
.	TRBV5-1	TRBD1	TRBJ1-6	CASSLDLGTGENSPLHF	TGCGCCAGCAGCTTGGACTTAGGGACAGGGGAAAATTCACCCCTCCACTTT
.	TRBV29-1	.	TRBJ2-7	CSVRLGSYEQYF	TGCAGTGTTAGACTGGGCTCCTACGAGCAGTACTTC
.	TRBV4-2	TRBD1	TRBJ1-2	CASSHGTEYGYTF	TGTGCCAGCAGCCATGGGACAGAATATGGCTACACCTTC
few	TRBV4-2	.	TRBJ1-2	CASSQEAADGYTF	TGTGCCAGCAGCCAAGAGGCCGCGGATGGCTACACCTTC
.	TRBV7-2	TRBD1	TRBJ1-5	CASQGGIGNQPQHF	TGTGCCAGCCAGGGGGGGATAGGCAATCAGCCCCAGCATTTT
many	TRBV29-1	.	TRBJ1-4	CSARGATNEKLFF	TGCAGTGCTAGAGGGGCAACTAATGAAAAACTGTTTTTT
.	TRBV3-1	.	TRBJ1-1	CASSQERAVTNTEAFF	TGTGCCAGCAGCCAAGAACGGGCGGTGACGAACACTGAAGCTTTCTTT
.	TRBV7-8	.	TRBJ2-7	CASSLDSLLGSYEQYF	TGTGCCAGCAGCTTAGACTCCCTTCTCGGCTCCTACGAGCAGTACTTC
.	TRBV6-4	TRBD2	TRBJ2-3	CASSDLTSPVAQYF	TGTGCCAGCAGTGACCTGACTAGCCCTGTGGCGCAGTATTTT
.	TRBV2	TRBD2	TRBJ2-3	CASGRERTDTQYF	TGTGCCAGCGGGCGGGAGAGGACAGATACGCAGTATTTT
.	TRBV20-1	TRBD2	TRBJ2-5	CSARGGRTSEETQYF	TGCAGTGCTAGAGGGGGACGGACTAGCGAAGAGACCCAGTACTTC
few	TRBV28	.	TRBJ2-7	CASYALSGYDEQYF	TGTGCCAGCTATGCGCTATCTGGATACGACGAGCAGTACTTC
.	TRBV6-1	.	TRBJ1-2	CASRSLQGANYGYTF	TGTGCCAGCAGATCCCTACAGGGCGCCAACTATGGCTACACCTTC
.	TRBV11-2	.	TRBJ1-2	CASSLSDLGYTF	TGTGCCAGCAGCCTATCGGACCTCGGCTACACCTTC
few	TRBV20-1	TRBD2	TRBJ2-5	CSAPRTSGRTQETQYF	TGCAGTGCTCCAAGGACTAGCGGGAGGACCCAAGAGACCCAGTACTTC
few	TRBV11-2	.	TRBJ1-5	CASSPGSLQPQHF	TGTGCCAGCAGCCCGGGTTCCTTACAGCCCCAGCATTTT
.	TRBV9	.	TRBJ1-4	CASSVGGANGKLFF	TGTGCCAGCAGCGTAGGGGGGGCTAATGGAAAACTGTTTTTT
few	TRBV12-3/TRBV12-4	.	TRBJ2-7	CASSFTLGAEQYF	TGTGCCAGCAGTTTCACCTTAGGGGCCGAGCAGTACTTC
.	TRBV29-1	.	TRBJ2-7	CSVWTSYEQYF	TGCAGCGTTTGGACTTCTTACGAGCAGTACTTC
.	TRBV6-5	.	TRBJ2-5	CASSPGPGAETQYF	TGTGCCAGCAGCCCCGGTCCGGGTGCGGAGACCCAGTACTTC